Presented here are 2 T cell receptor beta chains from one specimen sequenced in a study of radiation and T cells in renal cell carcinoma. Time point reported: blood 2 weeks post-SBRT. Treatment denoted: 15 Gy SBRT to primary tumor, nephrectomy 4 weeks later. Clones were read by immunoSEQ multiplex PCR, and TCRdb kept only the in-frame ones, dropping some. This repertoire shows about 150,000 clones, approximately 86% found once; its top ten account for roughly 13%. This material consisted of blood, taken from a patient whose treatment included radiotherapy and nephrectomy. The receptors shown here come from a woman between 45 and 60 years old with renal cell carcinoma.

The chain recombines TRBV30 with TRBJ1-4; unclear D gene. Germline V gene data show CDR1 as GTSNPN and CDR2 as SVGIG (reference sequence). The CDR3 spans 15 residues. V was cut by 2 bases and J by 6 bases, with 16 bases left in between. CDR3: CAWSPPDGTYEKLFF. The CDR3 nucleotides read TGTGCCTGGAGTCCTCCGGACGGAACCTATGAAAAACTGTTTTTT.

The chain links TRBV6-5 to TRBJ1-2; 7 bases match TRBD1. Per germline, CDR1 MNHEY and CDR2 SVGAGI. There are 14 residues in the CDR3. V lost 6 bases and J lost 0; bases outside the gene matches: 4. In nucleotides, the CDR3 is TGTGCCAGCAGAGCAGGGGGATCTAACTATGGCTACACCTTC. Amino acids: CASRAGGSNYGYTF.